The rows below give T cell receptor beta chains drawn from one sample of a study of shared T cell receptors in the human thymus. Sequencing was performed with immunoSEQ multiplex PCR; in TCRdb, only in-frame clones are kept and a portion is missing. The sample includes some 720,000 clones, 88% seen only once; the top ten take about 0.01%. This same sample was also part of a study on human thymus T cells.

The source material was thymocytes. The receptors derive from a boy under two years old with a congenital heart defect. CDR3s include the opening cysteine and the closing phenylalanine or tryptophan. D genes are given only for firm matches. Clone size is not always given. Where it is, it says once, few, many or a class for expanded clones.

>.|TRBJ2-5|TRBV5-1|TRBD1
CASSLAVRGETQYF
TGCGCCAGCAGCTTGGCCGTCAGGGGGGAGACCCAGTACTTC
>.|TRBJ2-6|TRBV4-3|TRBD1
CASSQDADPDRGLGANVLTF
TGCGCCAGCAGCCAAGATGCAGATCCGGACAGGGGGCTTGGGGCCAACGTCCTGACTTTC
>.|TRBJ2-2|TRBV4-3|.
CASSQKGDDHDAGELFF
TGCGCCAGCAGCCAGAAGGGGGACGATCACGACGCCGGGGAGCTGTTTTTT
>once|TRBJ2-1|TRBV9|.
CASSETGLPRDKQFF
TGTGCCAGCAGCGAGACGGGACTCCCCCGCGACAAGCAGTTCTTC
>few|TRBJ2-1|TRBV5-5|TRBD2
CASSAGLAYNEQFF
TGTGCCAGCAGCGCGGGACTAGCGTACAATGAGCAGTTCTTC
>.|TRBJ1-1|TRBV25-1|TRBD1
CASMRTGVGTEAFF
TGTGCCAGCATGAGAACAGGGGTAGGCACTGAAGCTTTCTTT
>once|TRBJ2-7|TRBV11-3|TRBD2
CASSLNQAGGGNEQYF
TGTGCCAGCAGCTTAAACCAAGCGGGAGGAGGAAACGAGCAGTACTTC
>.|TRBJ2-7|TRBV5-6|TRBD1
CASRSRFRGSYEQYF
TGTGCCAGCAGGTCGAGGTTCAGGGGGTCCTACGAGCAGTACTTC
>.|TRBJ1-2|TRBV5-1|.
CASSLEQGKGYTF
TGCGCCAGCAGCTTGGAGCAGGGGAAAGGCTACACCTTC
>.|TRBJ1-2|TRBV19|.
CASSIDPLQLYGYTF
TGTGCCAGTAGTATAGATCCCCTTCAACTCTATGGCTACACCTTC
>.|TRBJ2-1|TRBV4-1|.
CASSQEGAGSSYNEQFF
TGCGCCAGCAGCCAAGAGGGTGCGGGGAGCTCCTACAATGAGCAGTTCTTC
>.|TRBJ2-1|TRBV29-1|.
CSVVQYLAEQFF
TGCAGCGTGGTGCAATACCTAGCAGAGCAGTTCTTC
>.|TRBJ2-6|TRBV28|TRBD1
CASSLCGAGGDCGSGANVLTF
TGTGCCAGCAGTTTATGCGGGGCAGGGGGAGATTGTGGCTCTGGGGCCAACGTCCTGACTTTC
>.|TRBJ2-5|TRBV6-5|TRBD2
CASSDGTSDKTQYF
TGTGCCAGCAGTGACGGGACTAGCGATAAGACCCAGTACTTC
>.|TRBJ2-1|TRBV6-5|.
CASSYRTGSYNEQFF
TGTGCCAGCAGTTACCGCACCGGCTCCTACAATGAGCAGTTCTTC
>.|TRBJ2-7|TRBV4-1|TRBD1
CASSPSKGAGGPYEQYF
TGCGCCAGCAGCCCCTCGAAGGGGGCAGGGGGCCCCTACGAGCAGTACTTC
>.|TRBJ2-7|TRBV11-2|TRBD2
CASSLDRGLVGLEQYF
TGTGCCAGCAGCTTAGATAGGGGACTAGTGGGCCTCGAGCAGTACTTC
>.|TRBJ2-7|TRBV7-9|.
CASSFYGSSYEQYF
TGTGCCAGCAGCTTCTACGGGAGTAGCTACGAGCAGTACTTC
>.|TRBJ2-7|TRBV19|TRBD1
CASKKRDRGHYEQYF
TGTGCCAGTAAAAAGCGGGACAGGGGCCATTACGAGCAGTACTTC
>.|TRBJ2-7|TRBV28|.
CASSLGPSLWYEQYF
TGTGCCAGCAGTTTAGGGCCAAGCCTATGGTACGAGCAGTACTTC
>.|TRBJ1-1|TRBV13|.
CASSHGGGKDTEAFF
TGTGCCAGCAGCCACGGGGGGGGTAAGGACACTGAAGCTTTCTTT
>.|TRBJ2-6|TRBV2|TRBD2
CAFPRAGGRAGANVLTF
TGTGCCTTCCCCCGCGCGGGAGGGCGGGCTGGGGCCAACGTCCTGACTTTC
>few|TRBJ2-7|TRBV5-6|TRBD1
CASSLGDRPYEQYF
TGTGCCAGCAGCTTGGGGGACAGACCCTACGAGCAGTACTTC
>.|TRBJ1-5|TRBV19|TRBD1
CASTPDRSNQPQHF
TGTGCCAGTACCCCGGACAGGAGCAATCAGCCCCAGCATTTT